This entry is about one T cell receptor beta chain. Its antigen remains unknown. The sample is drawn from a study of vaccination and CD4 T cells after COVID-19. Cultured CD4+ T cells had their DNA profiled by the Oncomine TCR Beta short-read assay. Using its own MiXCR run on the PCR reads, TCRdb lists one record per CDR3 protein. The sample includes roughly 20,000 distinct CDR3 sequences, approximately 56% of them seen just once. The time point here: late sampling 161 to 241 days after vaccination in a few convalescent patients. Indicated treatment: approximately nine-day PBMC culture with coronavirus spike peptide pools or control peptides (ViraFEST assay). IL-2 at 9.5 to 10 IU/ml and peptide pools at roughly 10 ug/ml were added to PBMCs cultured at two million per well. Half the medium was replaced with fresh IL-2 medium on days 3 and 7. The CDR3 length is 15 residues. The trim removed 0 bases at V and 5 bases at J, leaving 5 bases unmatched. Germline V gene sequence: CDR1 DFQATT, CDR2 SNEGSKA (reference sequence).

The sequence was obtained from a human donor who had recovered from COVID-19. The sequenced sample was CD4+ T cells from blood, cultured in vitro, obtained about 7 months after SARS-CoV-2 vaccination. The rearrangement links TRBV20-1 to TRBJ2-3, with 10 bases aligning to TRBD2. CDR3 protein: CSARDASGGLDTQYF. CDR3 coding DNA: TGCAGTGCTAGAGATGCTAGCGGGGGACTAGATACGCAGTATTTT.